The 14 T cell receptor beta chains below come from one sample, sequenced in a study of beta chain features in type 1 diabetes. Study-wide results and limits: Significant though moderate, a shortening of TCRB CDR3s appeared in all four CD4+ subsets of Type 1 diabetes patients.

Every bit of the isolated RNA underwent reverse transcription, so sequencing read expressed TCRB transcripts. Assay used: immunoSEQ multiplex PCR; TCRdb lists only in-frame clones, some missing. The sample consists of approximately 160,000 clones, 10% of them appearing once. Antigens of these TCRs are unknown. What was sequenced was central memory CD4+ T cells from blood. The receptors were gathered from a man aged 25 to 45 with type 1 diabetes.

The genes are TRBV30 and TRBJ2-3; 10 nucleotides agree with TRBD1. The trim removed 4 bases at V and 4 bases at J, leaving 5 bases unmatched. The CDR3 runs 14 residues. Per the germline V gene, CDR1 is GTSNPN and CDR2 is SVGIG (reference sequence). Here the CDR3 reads CAWTPDRGSDTQYF. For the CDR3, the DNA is TGTGCCTGGACCCCGGACAGGGGGTCAGATACGCAGTATTTT.

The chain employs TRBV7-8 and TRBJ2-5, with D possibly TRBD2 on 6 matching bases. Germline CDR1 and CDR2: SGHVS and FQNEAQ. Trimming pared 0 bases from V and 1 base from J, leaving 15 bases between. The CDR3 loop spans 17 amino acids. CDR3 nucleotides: TGTGCCAGCAGCTTAGCTGGATCCGGGCGGGGCCAAGAGACCCAGTACTTC. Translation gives CASSLAGSGRGQETQYF.

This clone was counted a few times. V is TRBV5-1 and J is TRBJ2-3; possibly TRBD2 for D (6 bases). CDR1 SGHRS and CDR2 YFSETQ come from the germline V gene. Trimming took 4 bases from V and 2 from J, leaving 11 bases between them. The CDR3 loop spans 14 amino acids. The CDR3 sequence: CASSLGLHTDTQYF. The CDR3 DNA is TGCGCCAGCAGCCTAGGACTACACACAGATACGCAGTATTTT.

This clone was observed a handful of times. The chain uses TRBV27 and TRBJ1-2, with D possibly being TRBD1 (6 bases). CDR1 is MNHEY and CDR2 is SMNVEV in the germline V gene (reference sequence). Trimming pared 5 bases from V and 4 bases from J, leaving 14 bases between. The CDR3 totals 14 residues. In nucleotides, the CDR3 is TGTGCCAGCAGTCCAACAGGGTACATCTATGGCTACACCTTC. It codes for CASSPTGYIYGYTF.

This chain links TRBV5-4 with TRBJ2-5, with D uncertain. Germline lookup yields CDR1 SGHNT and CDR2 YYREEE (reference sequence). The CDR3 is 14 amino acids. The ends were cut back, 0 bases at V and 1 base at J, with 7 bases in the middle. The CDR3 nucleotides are TGTGCCAGCAGCTTGGCAACAGCCCAAGAGACCCAGTACTTC. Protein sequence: CASSLATAQETQYF. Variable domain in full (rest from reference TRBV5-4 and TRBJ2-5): ETGVTQSPTHLIKTRGQQVTLRCSSQSGHNTVSWYQQALGQGPQFIFQYYREEENGRGNFPPRFSGLQFPNYSSELNVNALELDDSALYLCASSLATAQETQYFGPGTRLLVL.

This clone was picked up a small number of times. The CDR3 here is CASRPRLLRRTKNIQYF. The DNA for the CDR3 is TGTGCCAGTAGGCCAAGACTTCTCCGGAGGACCAAAAACATTCAGTACTTC. The J gene is TRBJ2-4, the V gene TRBV19, with D possibly being TRBD2 (5 bases). CDR1 is LNHDA and CDR2 is SQIVND in the germline V gene (reference sequence). This CDR3 is built from 17 residues. Deletions cut 6 bases from V and 2 bases from J, with 20 bases between.

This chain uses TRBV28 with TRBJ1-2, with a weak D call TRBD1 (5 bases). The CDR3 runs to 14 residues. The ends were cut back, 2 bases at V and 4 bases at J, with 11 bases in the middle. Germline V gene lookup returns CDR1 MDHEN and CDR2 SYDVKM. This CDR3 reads CASSLGSGGYGYTF. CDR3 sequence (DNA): TGTGCCAGCAGTTTAGGCTCGGGGGGCTATGGCTACACCTTC.

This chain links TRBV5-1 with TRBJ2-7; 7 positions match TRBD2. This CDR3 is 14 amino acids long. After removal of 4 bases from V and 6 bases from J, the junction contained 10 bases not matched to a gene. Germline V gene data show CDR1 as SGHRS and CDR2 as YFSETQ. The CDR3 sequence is CASSPGLSIVEQYF. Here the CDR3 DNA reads TGCGCCAGCAGCCCGGGACTAAGCATCGTCGAGCAGTACTTC.

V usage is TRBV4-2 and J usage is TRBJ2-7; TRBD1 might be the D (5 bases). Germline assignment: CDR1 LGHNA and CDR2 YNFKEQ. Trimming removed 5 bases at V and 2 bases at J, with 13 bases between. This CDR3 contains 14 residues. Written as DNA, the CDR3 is TGTGCCAGCAGCATCCAGGGAACCACCTACGAGCAGTACTTC. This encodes CASSIQGTTYEQYF.

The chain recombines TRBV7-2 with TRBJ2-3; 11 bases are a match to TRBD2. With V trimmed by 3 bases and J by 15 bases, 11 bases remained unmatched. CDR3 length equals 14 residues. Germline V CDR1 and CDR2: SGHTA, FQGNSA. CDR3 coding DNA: TGTGCCAGCAGCTTCGATAGCGGGAGGGCCCCACTATATTTT. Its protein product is CASSFDSGRAPLYF.

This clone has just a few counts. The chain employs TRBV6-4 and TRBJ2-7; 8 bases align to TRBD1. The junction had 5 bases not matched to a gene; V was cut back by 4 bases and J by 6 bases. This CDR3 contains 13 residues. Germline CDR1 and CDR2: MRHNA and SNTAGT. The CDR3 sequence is CASSAGGTSEQYF. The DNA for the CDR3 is TGTGCCAGCAGTGCAGGGGGCACTTCCGAGCAGTACTTC.

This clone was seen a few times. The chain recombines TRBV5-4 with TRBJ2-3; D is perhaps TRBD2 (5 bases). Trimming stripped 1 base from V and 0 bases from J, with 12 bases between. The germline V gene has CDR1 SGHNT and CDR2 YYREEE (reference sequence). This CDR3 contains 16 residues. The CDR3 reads CASSLRAGGSTDTQYF. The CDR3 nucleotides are TGTGCCAGCAGCTTGAGAGCAGGCGGGAGCACAGATACGCAGTATTTT.

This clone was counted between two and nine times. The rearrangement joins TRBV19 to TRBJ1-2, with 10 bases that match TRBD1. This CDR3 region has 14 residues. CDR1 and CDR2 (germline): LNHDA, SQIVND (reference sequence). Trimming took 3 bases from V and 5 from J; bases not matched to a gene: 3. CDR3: CASSIDRGRYGYTF. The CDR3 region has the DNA TGTGCCAGTAGTATTGACAGGGGGCGATATGGCTACACCTTC.

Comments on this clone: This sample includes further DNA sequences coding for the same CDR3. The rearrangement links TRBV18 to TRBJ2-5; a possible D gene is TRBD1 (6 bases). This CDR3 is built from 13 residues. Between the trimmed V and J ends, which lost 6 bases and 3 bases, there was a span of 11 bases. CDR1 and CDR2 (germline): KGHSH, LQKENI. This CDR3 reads CASSRGREETQYF. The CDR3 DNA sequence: TGTGCCAGCTCCAGGGGACGGGAAGAGACCCAGTACTTC. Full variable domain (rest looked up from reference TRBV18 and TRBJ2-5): NAGVMQNPRHLVRRRGQEARLRCSPMKGHSHVYWYRQLPEEGLKFMVYLQKENIIDESGMPKERFSAEFPKEGPSILRIQQVVRGDSAAYFCASSRGREETQYFGPGTRLLVL.